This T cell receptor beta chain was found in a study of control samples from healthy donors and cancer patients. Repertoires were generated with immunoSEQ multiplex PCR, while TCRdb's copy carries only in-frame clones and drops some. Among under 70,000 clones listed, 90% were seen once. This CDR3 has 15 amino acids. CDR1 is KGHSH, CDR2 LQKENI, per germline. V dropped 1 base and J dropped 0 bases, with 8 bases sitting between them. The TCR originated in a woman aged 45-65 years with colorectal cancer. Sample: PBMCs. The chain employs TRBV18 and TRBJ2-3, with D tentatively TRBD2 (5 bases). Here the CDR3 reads CASSPQSGSTDTQYF. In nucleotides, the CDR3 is TGTGCCAGCTCACCACAGTCGGGAAGCACAGATACGCAGTATTTT.